This entry describes one T cell receptor beta chain. The antigen is not known. The entry originates in a study of cytomegalovirus exposure and HLA in healthy donors. General study points: Most CMV-associated TCR beta chains were later found to appear HLA-restricted. In a later analysis, specific HLA alleles were associated with 15,000 to 20,000 TCR beta sequences at a 0.05 false discovery rate. Among TCR beta chains, those listed as cytomegalovirus-associated numbered around 180. In a later analysis, HLA-C alleles had the fewest associated TCRs, DRB1 alleles the most.

CDR3 length: 13 amino acids. Trimming removed 2 bases from V and 2 bases from J, with 6 bases in between. The germline gives CDR1 SGHVS, CDR2 FNYEAQ. Vbeta (60) and Jbeta (13) primers were used in the PCR. TCRdb keeps only in-frame clones here, not all; method: immunoSEQ multiplex PCR. The repertoire holds some 130,000 clones, with roughly 70% as singletons. The specimen was PBMCs. This clonotype was sampled from a man aged 35 to 55 in good health and CMV-seronegative. The rearrangement joins TRBV7-6 to TRBJ2-5; weak D call: TRBD1 (5 bases). The CDR3 coding sequence is TGTGCCAGCAGCTTATACAGGCAAGAGACCCAGTACTTC. This sequence encodes CASSLYRQETQYF.